This T cell receptor beta chain was obtained from a study of CD8+ T cells in alopecia areata (dated by TCRdb to 2017 to 2018). Notes on the research overall: Treated patients were enrolled in an open-label pilot trial of oral tofacitinib, 5 to 10 mg twice daily, for moderate-to-severe alopecia areata. Patients stayed on tofacitinib for 6 to 18 months and then had 6 months of follow-up off drug so that delayed response and recurrence could be assessed. The SALT score, which quantifies the percentage of affected scalp surface area, was used to measure disease severity in treated patients. High-throughput TCRbeta sequencing was used to examine T cell clonal expansion in alopecia areata in both the C3H/HeJ mouse model and human patients. In humans, TCRbeta sequencing was performed on scalp tissue and on sorted CD4+ and CD8+ peripheral blood T cells from healthy controls and from patients with patchy or totalis/universalis alopecia areata. Biopsies were taken from tofacitinib-treated patients at baseline and at 4 and 24 weeks of treatment, and a later scalp biopsy was taken in several of the tofacitinib-treated patients. Clonality in the scalp was compared among normal scalp (n=4), patchy alopecia areata scalp (n=8), and alopecia totalis/universalis scalp (n=8). RNA came from the PAXgene miRNA kit for fixed scalp, the miRNeasy kit for PBMCs, and the RNeasy kit for mouse skin. TCRbeta CDR3 regions were amplified by immunoSEQ multiplex PCR using 35 Vbeta forward and 13 Jbeta reverse primers.

Per the publication, the treatment or condition label means: oral pan-JAK inhibitor, 5-10 mg twice daily. Lesional scalp punch biopsies and peripheral blood were obtained from alopecia areata patients. After PBMCs were isolated by density centrifugation and stained for CD3, CD4 and CD8, a FACSAria was used to sort CD4+ and CD8+ T cells. Broad study findings and their caveats: Resident alphabeta T cells in normal human skin are also sequenced, complicating scalp TCR repertoire analysis, unlike mouse skin dominated by gammadelta T cells. Because the treated cohort was small and had only one nonresponder, larger studies are needed to examine links between baseline CD8+ expansion and response. Many expanded lesional clones were found to persist in scalp and blood during tofacitinib treatment, and relapse after treatment cessation may be partly explained by this persistence. Lesional scalp, especially in alopecia totalis/universalis, showed higher clonality and more expanded CD8+ clones than normal scalp, suggesting antigenic drive. Tofacitinib significantly lowered scalp clonality and the number of expanded CD8+ clones among the top 100 scalp clones. Shared TCR sequences between patients were less evident than in mice, which may be partly attributable to HLA diversity in the patient population.

The library was prepared using the immunoSEQ multiplex PCR assay. For TCR sequencing, RNA was extracted from every sample and reverse transcribed into cDNA to serve as template. First-strand cDNA was synthesized using SuperScript III with a 2:1 mix of oligo-dT and random hexamers. A synthetic immune receptor repertoire was used to measure amplification bias, and any remaining bias was corrected computationally. The authors' pipeline ran thus. Raw reads were preprocessed to remove errors, and CDR3 was defined by IMGT conventions from the conserved cysteine to phenylalanine. Clonality was computed as 1 minus the Shannon entropy, with the entropy normalized by log2 of the number of productive unique TCRs. CD4 or CD8 identity of scalp clones was inferred by cross-referencing scalp TCRbeta sequences with sorted blood CD4 and CD8 repertoires. TCRdb provides this immuneACCESS table in a form limited to in-frame rearrangements. Some clones are lacking; in checked studies, under half of them reflect an unresolved V gene, and why the rest are absent is not known. The DNA was the basis for D and trimming; V, J and clone size are from that table. The sample table lists 180,000 or so clones, 51% of them with a count of one. The top ten clones comprise about 9.4% of the sample.

This clone was picked up one time. Its antigen remains undetermined. There are no base qualities to consult, and no much larger clone falls within one base. This TCR derives from a human donor with alopecia areata. The source material was CD8+ T cells sorted from blood, sampled at week 52, from a patient treated with tofacitinib.

The bases are TGTGCCTGGTTTGAGTCCTATGGCTACACCTTC. The encoded protein is CAWFESYGYTF. This receptor chain uses TRBV30 and TRBJ1-2; no D gene call is confident. V is clipped by 5 bases and J by 4 bases, and the sequence between their germline boundaries is 8 bases long. The germline V gene (reference sequence) specifies GTSNPN as CDR1 and SVGIG as CDR2. From the cysteine through the phenylalanine, the CDR3 covers 11 amino acids. CDR3 DNA only is kept here, 33 bases in frame from base 1.